This TCR beta chain is drawn from a study of cytomegalovirus exposure and HLA in healthy donors. Points from the study as a whole: Among TCR sequences, most were rare, though some public TCRs appeared in many donors. A later analysis by the authors found several of the most significant clusters apparently linked to common viral pathogens. Most CMV-associated TCR beta chains appeared HLA-restricted in a later analysis.

V was cut by 3 bases and J by 3 bases, with 12 bases left in between. CDR1 is SGHNT and CDR2 is YYREEE in the germline V gene (reference sequence). There are 14 residues in the CDR3. 13 Jbeta primers and 60 Vbeta primers were used for the PCR. In the authors' workflow: Around 9.9 million shared chains were among the roughly 78 million unique TCR beta chains that a later analysis counted. The protocol was immunoSEQ multiplex PCR, while the TCRdb copy is restricted to in-frame clones and leaves out a portion. From that table come the V and J calls and clone size; the DNA was used to work out D and trimming. The sample has tens of thousands of clones, approximately 80% seen once; the top ten hold approximately 3.3%. Of note for this clone: Its antigen is unidentified.

The V call is TRBV5-4, the J call TRBJ1-2, with unresolved D. Sequencing was done on a sample of PBMCs. The TCR originated in a woman aged 40 to 50 in good health and CMV-seropositive. CDR3 protein: CASSYKGVDYGYTF. DNA of the CDR3: TGTGCCAGCAGCTATAAAGGAGTAGACTATGGCTACACCTTC.